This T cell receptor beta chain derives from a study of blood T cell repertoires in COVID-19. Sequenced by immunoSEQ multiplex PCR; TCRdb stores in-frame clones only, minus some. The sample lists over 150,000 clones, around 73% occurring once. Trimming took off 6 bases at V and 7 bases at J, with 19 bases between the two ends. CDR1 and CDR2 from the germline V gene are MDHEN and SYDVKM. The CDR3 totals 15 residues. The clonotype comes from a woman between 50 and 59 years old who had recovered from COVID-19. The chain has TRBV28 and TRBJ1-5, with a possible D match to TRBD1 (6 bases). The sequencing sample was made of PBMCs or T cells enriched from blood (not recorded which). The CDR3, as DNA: TGTGCCAGCAGCCCACAGGGAAGAGTGAGACAGCCCCAGCATTTT. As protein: CASSPQGRVRQPQHF.